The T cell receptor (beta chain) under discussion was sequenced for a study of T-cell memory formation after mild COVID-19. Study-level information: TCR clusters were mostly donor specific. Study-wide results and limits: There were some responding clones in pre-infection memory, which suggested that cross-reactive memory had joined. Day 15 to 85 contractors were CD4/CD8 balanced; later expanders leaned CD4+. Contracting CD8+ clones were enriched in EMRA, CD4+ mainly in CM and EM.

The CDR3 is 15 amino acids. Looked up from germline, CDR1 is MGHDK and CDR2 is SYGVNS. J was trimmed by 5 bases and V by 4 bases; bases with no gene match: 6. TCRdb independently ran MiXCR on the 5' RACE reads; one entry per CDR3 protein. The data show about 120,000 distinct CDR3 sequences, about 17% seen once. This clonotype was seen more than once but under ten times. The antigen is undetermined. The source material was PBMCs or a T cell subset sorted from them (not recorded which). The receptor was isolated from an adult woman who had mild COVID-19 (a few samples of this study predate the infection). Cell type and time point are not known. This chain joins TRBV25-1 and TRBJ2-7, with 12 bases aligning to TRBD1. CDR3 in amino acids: CASSGQGQGAHEQYF. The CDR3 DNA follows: TGTGCCAGCAGTGGCCAGGGACAGGGGGCCCACGAGCAGTACTTC.